This entry is about one TCR beta chain. This record comes from a study of glioma-infiltrating T cells. Overall study context: Before surgery, glioma patients received dexamethasone for at most six days. Roughly 990,000 peripheral T cells were targeted at 4.5- to 10-fold coverage.

Amplification of TCR alpha and beta CDR3 regions from RNA used iRepertoire nested multiplex PCR. TCRdb called the multiplex PCR reads again in MiXCR, with one record for every CDR3 protein. The top ten hold about 12% of the sample, which has 300,000 to 450,000 distinct CDR3 sequences, around 45% seen once. CDR1 and CDR2 (germline): LGHNT, FRNRAP. Trimming pared 5 bases from V and 8 bases from J, leaving 22 bases between. The CDR3 covers 16 residues. This chain joins TRBV12-5 and TRBJ2-1; weak D call: TRBD1 (6 bases). Sequencing was done on a sample of glioma tissue, nonneoplastic brain tissue, or PBMCs (not recorded which). The clonotype originates from a human donor with low-grade glioma or glioblastoma, undergoing nonglioma brain surgery, or in good health (not recorded which). This CDR3 is CASGTPGTQVVHEQFF. CDR3 sequence (DNA): TGTGCTAGTGGTACTCCCGGGACACAGGTGGTCCATGAGCAGTTCTTC.